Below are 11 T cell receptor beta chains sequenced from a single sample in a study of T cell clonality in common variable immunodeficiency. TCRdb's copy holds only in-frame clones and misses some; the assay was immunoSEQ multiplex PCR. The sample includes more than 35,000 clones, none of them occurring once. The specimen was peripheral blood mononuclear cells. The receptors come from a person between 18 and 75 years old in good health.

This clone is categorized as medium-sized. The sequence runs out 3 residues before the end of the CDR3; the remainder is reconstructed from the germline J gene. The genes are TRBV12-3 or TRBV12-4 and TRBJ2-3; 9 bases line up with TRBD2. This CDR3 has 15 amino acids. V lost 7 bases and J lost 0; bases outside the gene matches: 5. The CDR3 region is CASTGLALSTDTQYF. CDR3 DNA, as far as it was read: TGTGCCAGCACCGGACTAGCGCTTAGCACAGATACG.

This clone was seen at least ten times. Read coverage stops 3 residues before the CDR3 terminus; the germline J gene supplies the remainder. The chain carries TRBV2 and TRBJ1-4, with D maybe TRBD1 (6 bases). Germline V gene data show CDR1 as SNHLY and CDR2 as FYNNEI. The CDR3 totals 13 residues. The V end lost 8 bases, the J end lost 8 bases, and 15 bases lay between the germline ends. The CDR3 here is CASGPLGGEKLFF. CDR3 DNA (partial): TGTGCCAGCGGGCCTTTAGGGGGAGAAAAA. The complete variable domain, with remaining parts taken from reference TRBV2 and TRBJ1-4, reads EPEVTQTPSHQVTQMGQEVILRCVPISNHLYFYWYRQILGQKVEFLVSFYNNEISEKSEIFDDQFSVERPDGSNFTLKIRSTKLEDSAMYFCASGPLGGEKLFFGSGTQLSVL.

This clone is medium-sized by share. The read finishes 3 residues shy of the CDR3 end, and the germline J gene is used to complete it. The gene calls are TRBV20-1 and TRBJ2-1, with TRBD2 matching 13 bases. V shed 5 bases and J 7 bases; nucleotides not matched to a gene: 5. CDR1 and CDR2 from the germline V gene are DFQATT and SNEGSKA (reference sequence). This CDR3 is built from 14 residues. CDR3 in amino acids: CSAAGTSGVNEQFF. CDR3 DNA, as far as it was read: TGCAGTGCTGCCGGGACTAGCGGGGTGAATGAG.

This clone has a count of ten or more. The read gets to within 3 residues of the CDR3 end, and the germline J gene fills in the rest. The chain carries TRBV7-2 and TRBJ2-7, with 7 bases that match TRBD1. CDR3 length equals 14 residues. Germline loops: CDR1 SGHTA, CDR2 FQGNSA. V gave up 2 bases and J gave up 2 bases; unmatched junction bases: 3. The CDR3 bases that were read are TGTGCCAGCAGCTTAAGGGACAGACCCTACGAG. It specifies CASSLRDRPYE. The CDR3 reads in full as CASSLRDRPYEQYF.

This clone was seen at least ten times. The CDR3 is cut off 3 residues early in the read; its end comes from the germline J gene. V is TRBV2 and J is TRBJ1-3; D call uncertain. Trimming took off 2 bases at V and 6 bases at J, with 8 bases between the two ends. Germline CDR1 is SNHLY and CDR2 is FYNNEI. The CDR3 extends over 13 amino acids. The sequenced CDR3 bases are TGTGCCAGCAGTGAACTATGGGCAAACACC. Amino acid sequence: CASSELWANT. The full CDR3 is CASSELWANTIYF.

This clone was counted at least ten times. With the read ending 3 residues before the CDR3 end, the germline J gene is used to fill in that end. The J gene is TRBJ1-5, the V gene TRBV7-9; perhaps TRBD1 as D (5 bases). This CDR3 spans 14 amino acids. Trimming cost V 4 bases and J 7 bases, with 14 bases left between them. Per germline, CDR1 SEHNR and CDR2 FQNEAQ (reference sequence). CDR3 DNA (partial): TGTGCCAGCAGCTGGGGGGGTGGGCTCCAGCCC. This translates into CASSWGGGLQP. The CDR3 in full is CASSWGGGLQPQHF.

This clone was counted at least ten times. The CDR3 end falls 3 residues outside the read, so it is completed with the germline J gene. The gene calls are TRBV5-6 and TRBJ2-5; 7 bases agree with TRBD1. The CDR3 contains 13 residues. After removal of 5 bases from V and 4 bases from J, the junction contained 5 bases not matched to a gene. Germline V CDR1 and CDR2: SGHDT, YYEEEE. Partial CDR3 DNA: TGTGCCAGCAGGATACAGGGGCGAGAGACC. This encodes CASRIQGRET. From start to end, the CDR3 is CASRIQGRETQYF.

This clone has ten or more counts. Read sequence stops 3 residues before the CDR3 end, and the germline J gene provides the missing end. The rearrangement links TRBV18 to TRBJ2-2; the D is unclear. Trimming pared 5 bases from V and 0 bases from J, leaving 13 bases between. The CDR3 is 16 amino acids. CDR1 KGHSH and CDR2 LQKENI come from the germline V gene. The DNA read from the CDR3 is TGTGCCAGCTCATATATAAAACTCTCGAACACCGGGGAG. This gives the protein CASSYIKLSNTGE. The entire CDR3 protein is CASSYIKLSNTGELFF.

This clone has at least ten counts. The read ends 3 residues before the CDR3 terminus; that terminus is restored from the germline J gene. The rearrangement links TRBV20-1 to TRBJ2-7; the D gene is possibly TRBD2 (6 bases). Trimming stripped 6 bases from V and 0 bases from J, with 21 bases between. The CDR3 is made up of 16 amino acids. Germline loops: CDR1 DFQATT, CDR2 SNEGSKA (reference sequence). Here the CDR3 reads CSATGMGGKSSYEQYF. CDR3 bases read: TGCAGTGCCACCGGGATGGGCGGGAAGAGCTCCTACGAG.

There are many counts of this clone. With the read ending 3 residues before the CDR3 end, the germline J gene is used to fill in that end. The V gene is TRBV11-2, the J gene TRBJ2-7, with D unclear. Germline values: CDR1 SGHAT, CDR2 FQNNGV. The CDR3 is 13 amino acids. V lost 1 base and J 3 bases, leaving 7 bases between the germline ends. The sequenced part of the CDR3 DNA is TGTGCCAGCAGCTTAGTAGAACTCTACGAG. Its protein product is CASSLVELYE. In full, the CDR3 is CASSLVELYEQYF.

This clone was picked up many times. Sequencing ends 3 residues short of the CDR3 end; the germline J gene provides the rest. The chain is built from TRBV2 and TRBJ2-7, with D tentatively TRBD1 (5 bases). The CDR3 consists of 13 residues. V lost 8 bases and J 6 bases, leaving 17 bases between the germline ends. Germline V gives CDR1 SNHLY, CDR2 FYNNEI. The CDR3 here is CASAGQNIPEQYF. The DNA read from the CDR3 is TGTGCCAGCGCCGGACAAAATATCCCCGAG.